This TCR beta chain is from a study of identical twins. The V segment lost 5 bases and the J segment 5 bases; nucleotides outside the gene matches: 5. Germline CDR1 reads LGHDT; CDR2 reads YNNKEL (reference sequence). This CDR3 spans 15 amino acids. TCRdb itself ran the 5' RACE reads through MiXCR, one entry per CDR3 protein. The sample lists about 520,000 distinct CDR3 sequences; roughly a fifth were seen once. This clonotype has more than one count but fewer than ten. What it binds is unknown. Study-wide points: In zero-insertion analyses, partial confounding could arise from invariant MAIT and iNKT cells. The more abundant beta clonotypes in cord blood had fewer insertions, and memory repertoires did not show this.

This sample was shared with a second study, whose subject was T cells expressing NK-cell markers. This second report adds: Several experiments employed an anti-gamma-delta TCR antibody to confine sorting to alpha-beta TCR T cells. These clonotypes also led the CD3+CD56-NKG2C+ fraction in a handful of donors.

The genes are TRBV3-1 and TRBJ2-3, with TRBD1 matching over 12 bases. The TCR comes from a woman younger than 30 in good health. The sequenced sample was CD4+ T cells sorted from blood. CDR3 in DNA: TGTGCCAGCAGCGAGGGACAGGGGGCCGAAGATACGCAGTATTTT. Protein product: CASSEGQGAEDTQYF.